The 16 T cell receptor beta chains in this list originate from one sample, sequenced in a study of T cells in Graves' hyperthyroidism and ophthalmopathy. Researchers amplified the TCR beta CDR3 regions from RNA transcripts. HTBI primers were employed in a first-round RT-PCR of the TCR CDR3. TCRdb re-called the multiplex PCR reads through MiXCR, storing one row per CDR3 protein. The table has over 700,000 distinct CDR3 sequences, roughly a third seen once. The sample consisted of blood. Source of these receptors: a woman aged 35 to 49 with Graves' hyperthyroidism.

This clonotype was seen a few times. The chain employs TRBV4-1 and TRBJ1-5; D call uncertain. Between the trimmed V and J ends, which lost 1 base and 1 base, there was a span of 11 bases. Germline V CDR1 and CDR2: MGHRA, YSYEKL. The CDR3 is 16 amino acids. CDR3 nucleotides: TGCGCCAGCAGCCAAGCGGACGAAGGGAGCAATCAGCCCCAGCATTTT. Translation gives CASSQADEGSNQPQHF.

This clonotype was counted at least ten times. The V call is TRBV10-3, the J call TRBJ1-2, with TRBD1 as a possible D gene (5 bases). This CDR3 comprises 15 residues. In germline, CDR1 is ENHRY, CDR2 SYGVKD. The V end lost 0 bases, the J end lost 8 bases, and 16 bases lay between the germline ends. CDR3 sequence: CAISESGPQRGGYTF. The CDR3 DNA is TGTGCCATCAGTGAGTCGGGACCCCAACGGGGGGGCTACACCTTC.

Notes on this clonotype: A much larger clonotype is one base distant, so this may be a read error. For the CDR3, the DNA is TGTGCCAGCAGCCACAGGACAGGTCAGCCCCAGCATTTT. It is translated as CASSHRTGQPQHF. This chain connects TRBV7-9 to TRBJ1-5, with TRBD1 matching over 7 bases. CDR1 and CDR2 from the germline V gene are SEHNR and FQNEAQ (reference sequence). The CDR3 spans 13 residues. The junction had 4 bases not matched to a gene; V was cut back by 5 bases and J by 6 bases.

Turning to this clonotype: This likely comes from a read error, as the CDR3 has no conserved phenylalanine or tryptophan at its end. This CDR3 reads CASSLDWRGYTL. The CDR3 bases are TGTGCTAGCAGCTTAGACTGGCGAGGCTACACCCTC. The V gene is TRBV7-7, the J gene TRBJ1-2; D unresolved. Germline assignment: CDR1 SSHAT and CDR2 FNYEAQ (reference sequence). CDR3 length equals 12 residues.

With regard to this clonotype: Lacking the conserved final phenylalanine or tryptophan, this CDR3 likely reflects a read error. It is unclear where the CDR3 begins or ends on the DNA, so no DNA is shown, and the CDR3 is as TCRdb lists it. V is TRBV29-1 and J is TRBJ1-2. CDR1 is SQVTM and CDR2 is ANQGSEA in the germline V gene. A total of 9 residues make up the CDR3, ends included. The CDR3 reads CSVIAGIAY.

This clonotype appeared many times. This chain connects TRBV6-5 to TRBJ1-1; TRBD1 is a possible D gene (5 bases). The CDR3 loop spans 13 amino acids. V lost 7 bases and J lost 1, with 10 bases in between. Germline V lookup: CDR1 MNHEY, CDR2 SVGAGI. Here the CDR3 DNA reads TGTGCCAGCATATCGACAGAGAACACTGAAGCTTTCTTT. Its protein is CASISTENTEAFF.

Only a few counts were recorded for this clonotype. This chain connects TRBV5-6 to TRBJ1-6, with D maybe TRBD1 (5 bases). The germline gives CDR1 SGHDT, CDR2 YYEEEE. The V end was cut by 1 base, the J end by 6 bases, with 11 bases between. The CDR3 is made up of 15 amino acids. CDR3 sequence: CASSLWGRPNSPLHF. The CDR3 region has the DNA TGTGCCAGCAGCTTGTGGGGACGCCCTAATTCACCCCTCCACTTT.

This clonotype has at least ten counts. V is TRBV7-3 and J is TRBJ2-7; D is ambiguous. Per the germline V gene, CDR1 is SGHTA and CDR2 is FQGTGA. This CDR3 is 13 amino acids long. V lost 2 bases and J lost 3, with 8 bases in between. In nucleotides, the CDR3 is TGTGCCAGCAGCTTATTAGACGGCTACGAGCAGTACTTC. Its protein is CASSLLDGYEQYF.

This clonotype was recorded at least ten times. The rearrangement uses TRBV11-2 and TRBJ1-2; D unresolved. This CDR3 contains 15 residues. The V end was cut by 5 bases, the J end by 5 bases, with 18 bases between. Germline V gene lookup returns CDR1 SGHAT and CDR2 FQNNGV. CDR3 bases: TGTGCCAGCAGCGTGGAACAAGTGGAACTATATGGCTACACCTTC. Translating gives CASSVEQVELYGYTF.

The table lists this clonotype with many counts. V and J are TRBV10-3 and TRBJ1-2; D might be TRBD1 (5 bases). V lost 8 bases and J lost 3, with 16 bases in between. The CDR3 runs to 14 residues. The germline V gene encodes CDR1 ENHRY and CDR2 SYGVKD. CDR3 in amino acids: CAIAPGGGDYGYTF. In nucleotides, the CDR3 is TGTGCCATCGCTCCCGGGGGGGGGGACTATGGCTACACCTTC.

This clonotype was recorded many times. The J gene is TRBJ1-1, the V gene TRBV5-8; TRBD1 is a possible D gene (6 bases). This CDR3 is built from 14 residues. Per germline, CDR1 SGHTS and CDR2 YDEGEE. V was cut by 3 bases and J by 0 bases, with 9 bases left in between. The CDR3 DNA follows: TGTGCCAGCAGCTACAGGGATCTGAACACTGAAGCTTTCTTT. Translating gives CASSYRDLNTEAFF.

This sequence joins TRBV12-3 or TRBV12-4 and TRBJ1-3; D gene uncertain. CDR3 length: 14 residues. Trimming shortened V by 6 bases and J by 2 bases, and 11 bases separated the two germline ends. For the CDR3, the DNA is TGTGCCAGCAGCTGCCTGAGACCTGGAAACACCATATATTTT. It encodes CASSCLRPGNTIYF.

This clonotype was recorded a few times. A junction end diverges from the germline sequence, so it may reflect a read error. The J gene is TRBJ1-2, the V gene TRBV5-1; D is perhaps TRBD1 (5 bases). Germline CDR1 SGHRS, CDR2 YFSETQ. The CDR3 is 16 residues long. The chain's CDR3 is CASSWFDRQTTYGYTF. The CDR3 region has the DNA TGTGCCAGCAGCTGGTTCGATAGACAGACAACCTATGGCTACACCTTC.

With regard to this clonotype: A read error may account for a junction end that differs from germline. The genes are TRBV7-2 and TRBJ2-2; TRBD2 matches at 13 bases. The CDR3 runs to 14 residues. Germline loops: CDR1 SGHTA, CDR2 FQGNSA. The CDR3: CASSTSGGAGGLFF. DNA of the CDR3: TGTGCCAGCAGCACTAGCGGGGGGGCCGGGGGGCTGTTTTTT.

This clonotype was seen a few times. The chain employs TRBV19 and TRBJ1-1; D uncertain. The V end was cut by 6 bases, the J end by 2 bases, with 10 bases between. Germline lookup yields CDR1 LNHDA and CDR2 SQIVND (reference sequence). CDR3 size: 13 residues. The chain's CDR3 is CASRSISNTEAFF. CDR3 bases: TGTGCCAGTAGGTCGATAAGTAACACTGAAGCTTTCTTT.

This sequence joins TRBV6-1 and TRBJ2-6; 15 bases line up with TRBD2. V shed 5 bases and J 3 bases; nucleotides not matched to a gene: 5. The CDR3 loop spans 18 amino acids. The V gene's germline CDR1 is MNHNS and CDR2 SASEGT. The CDR3 nucleotides are TGTGCCAGCAGTCCCGGGACTAGCGGGAGGAGTGGGGCCAACGTCCTGACTTTC. Translated: CASSPGTSGRSGANVLTF.